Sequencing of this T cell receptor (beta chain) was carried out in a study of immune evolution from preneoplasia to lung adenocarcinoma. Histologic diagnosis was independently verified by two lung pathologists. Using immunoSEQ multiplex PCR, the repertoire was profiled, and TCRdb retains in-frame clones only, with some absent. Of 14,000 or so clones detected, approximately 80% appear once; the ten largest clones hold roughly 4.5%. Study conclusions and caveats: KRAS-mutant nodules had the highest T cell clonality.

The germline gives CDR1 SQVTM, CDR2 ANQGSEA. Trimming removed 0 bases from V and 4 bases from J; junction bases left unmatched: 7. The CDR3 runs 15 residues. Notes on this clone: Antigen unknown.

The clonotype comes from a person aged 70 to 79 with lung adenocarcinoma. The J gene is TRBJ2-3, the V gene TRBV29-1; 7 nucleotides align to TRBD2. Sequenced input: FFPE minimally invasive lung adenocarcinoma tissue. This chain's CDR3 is CSVEDVGLVADTQYF. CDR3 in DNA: TGCAGCGTTGAAGATGTAGGACTAGTAGCAGATACGCAGTATTTT.